This is a list of T cell receptor beta chains from one sample in a study of vaccination effects on CD4 cells after COVID-19. For these TCRs, the target antigens are not known. Only in-frame clones appear in the TCRdb table, and some are missing; sequencing was by immunoSEQ multiplex PCR. Of tens of thousands of clones listed, 70% to 85% are singletons. This sample comprised CD4+ T cells from PBMCs cultured with a peptide pool, obtained before COVID-19 vaccination. These receptors originate from a human donor who had a prior SARS-CoV-2 infection. Both conserved end residues are part of each CDR3. D genes are given only for firm matches. A clone size is listed for some rows: how often the clone was seen (once, few, many), or a class if it is expanded.

V gene,CDR3 length,J gene,D gene,clone size,CDR3 DNA,CDR3 protein
TRBV6-5,13,TRBJ2-5,NA,NA,TGTGCCAGCAGCCAGGATTTCCAAGAGACCCAGTACTTC,CASSQDFQETQYF
TRBV7-3,16,TRBJ2-6,NA,NA,TGTGCCAGCAGCGTATCTCCTTTCTCTGGGGCCAACGTCCTGACTTTC,CASSVSPFSGANVLTF
TRBV7-2,15,TRBJ1-1,NA,once,TGTGCCAGCAGCTTCTCTGCAGGGCTGAACACTGAAGCTTTCTTT,CASSFSAGLNTEAFF
TRBV24-1,13,TRBJ2-1,NA,NA,TGTGCCACCCCAAATGGGAGTGGAAATGAGCAGTTCTTC,CATPNGSGNEQFF
TRBV15,16,TRBJ2-7,NA,NA,TGTGCCACCAGCAGAGGGGGGGGGCAGGGGCGTACGCAGCAGTACTTC,CATSRGGGQGRTQQYF
TRBV9,15,TRBJ1-2,TRBD1,NA,TGTGCCAGCAGCCCTACACAGGGGGCTTTCTATGGCTACACCTTC,CASSPTQGAFYGYTF
TRBV5-8,15,TRBJ2-7,NA,NA,TGTGCCAGCAGTTTTGTCGGGGGTAAGGCCTACGAGCAGTACTTC,CASSFVGGKAYEQYF
TRBV6-5,13,TRBJ2-1,NA,NA,TGTGCCACTCGACAGCCGGTCTATGGTGAGCAGTTCTTC,CATRQPVYGEQFF
TRBV24-1,14,TRBJ2-3,TRBD2,NA,TGTGCCACCAGTGCCGCCCTTGGTAGCGGGATTCAGTATTTT,CATSAALGSGIQYF
TRBV2,17,TRBJ1-5,TRBD1,few,TGTGCCAGCAGCGGAATGTGGACAGGGAGTAGAGATGAGCCCCAGCATTTT,CASSGMWTGSRDEPQHF
TRBV5-1,16,TRBJ2-3,NA,NA,TGCGCCAGCAGCTTGGGGACGGTATACTATACAGATACGCAGTATTTT,CASSLGTVYYTDTQYF
TRBV11-2,12,TRBJ1-2,NA,NA,TGTGCCAGCAGCTTGGATAACTATGGCTACACCTTC,CASSLDNYGYTF
TRBV27,15,TRBJ2-5,TRBD2,NA,TGTGCCAGCAGTCGCGGGGGGGCGGGCCAAGAGACCCAGTACTTC,CASSRGGAGQETQYF
TRBV9,15,TRBJ2-2,NA,NA,TGTGCCAGCAGCATCTTTAGCGGGAACACCGGGGAGCTGTTTTTT,CASSIFSGNTGELFF
TRBV11-3,16,TRBJ2-3,TRBD2,NA,TGTGCCAGCAGCCCCACCTCAGCGGGAGGGGCATATACGCAGTATTTT,CASSPTSAGGAYTQYF
TRBV9,13,TRBJ2-1,NA,NA,TGTGCCAGCAGCGTAGCAATCTACAATGAGCAGTTCTTC,CASSVAIYNEQFF
TRBV18,14,TRBJ2-1,NA,NA,TGTGCCAGCTCACCACCGAGTCTCGGGACAGAGCAGTTCTTC,CASSPPSLGTEQFF
TRBV4-3,17,TRBJ2-5,TRBD2,NA,TGCGCCAGCAGCCGATCCGGGACTAGCGGGAGGGGAGAGACCCAGTACTTC,CASSRSGTSGRGETQYF